This T cell receptor (beta chain) was sequenced in a study of response to subunit inactivated influenza vaccine. Findings of the study overall: Authors suggested that a seasonal influenza vaccination recruits few new T cells each time.

Trimming took 1 base from V and 4 from J, leaving 13 bases between them. This CDR3 comprises 15 residues. The germline V gene has CDR1 MGHRA and CDR2 YSYEKL. TCRdb re-analysed the RT-PCR reads in MiXCR, keeping a single row per CDR3 protein. This table holds fewer than 800,000 distinct CDR3 sequences, 15% to 18% found once. Note on this clonotype: Its target is unknown.

Sequenced here: PBMCs from blood, sampled roughly 12 days after vaccination. The source is a man over 45 who received an inactivated influenza vaccine. The gene calls are TRBV4-1 and TRBJ1-1; tentatively, D is TRBD1 (6 bases). As DNA, the CDR3 is TGCGCCAGCAGCCAAGGCAAACAGGGAGCCACTGAAGCTTTCTTT. Amino acid sequence: CASSQGKQGATEAFF.